Included here is one T cell receptor (beta chain) sequence, with context. The sample originates from a study of ipilimumab plus nivolumab after autologous stem cell transplantation. Background on the study: Typical patient got roughly 5 ipilimumab doses and roughly 8 nivolumab doses (median).

The repertoire was sequenced with immunoSEQ multiplex PCR; TCRdb's copy has only in-frame clones and lacks some. The sample lists some 19,000 clones; 81% were seen once. CDR1 is LNHDA, CDR2 SQIVND, per germline (reference sequence). Between the trimmed V and J ends, which lost 5 bases and 4 bases, there was a span of 17 bases. CDR3 length equals 15 residues. Patients received nivolumab 3 mg/kg at weeks 1, 4, 7, 10, then fortnightly to week 26. The sample consisted of PBMCs, taken in a trial of ipilimumab plus nivolumab as post-transplant consolidation. The V gene is TRBV19, the J gene TRBJ2-5, with a tentative D call TRBD2 (6 bases). The TCR sequence derives from a male donor with diffuse large B-cell lymphoma. For the CDR3, the DNA is TGTGCCAGTAGTGGGGCCCGGGGGAATCGAGAGACCCAGTACTTC. Translation gives CASSGARGNRETQYF.